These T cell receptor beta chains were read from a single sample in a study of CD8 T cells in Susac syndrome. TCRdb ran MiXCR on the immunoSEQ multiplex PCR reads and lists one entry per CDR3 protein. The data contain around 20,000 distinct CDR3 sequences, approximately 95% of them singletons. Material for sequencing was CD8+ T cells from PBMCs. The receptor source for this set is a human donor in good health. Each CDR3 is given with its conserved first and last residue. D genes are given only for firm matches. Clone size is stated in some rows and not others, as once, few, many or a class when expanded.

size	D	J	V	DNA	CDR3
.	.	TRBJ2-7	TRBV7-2	TGTGCCAGCAGCTCCTACTCCTACGAGCAGTACTTC	CASSSYSYEQYF
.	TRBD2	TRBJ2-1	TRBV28	TGTGCCAGCAGTTTCCCCCTAGCGGGAGGCTACAATGAGCAGTTCTTC	CASSFPLAGGYNEQFF
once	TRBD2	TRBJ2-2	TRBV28	TGTGCCAGCAGTTTCCCCCTCCTGACTAGCGGGGGTACGAACACCGGGGAGCTGTTTTTT	CASSFPLLTSGGTNTGELFF
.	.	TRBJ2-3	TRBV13	TGTGCCAGCAGCTTAGGTGCGGGAACTAGCACAGATACGCAGTATTTT	CASSLGAGTSTDTQYF
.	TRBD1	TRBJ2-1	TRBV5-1	TGCGCCAGCAGCTTTCTGGGCGGACAGGGAAACAATGAGCAGTTCTTC	CASSFLGGQGNNEQFF
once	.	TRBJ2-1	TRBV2	TGTGCCAGCACAGACAACAATGAGCAGTTCTTC	CASTDNNEQFF
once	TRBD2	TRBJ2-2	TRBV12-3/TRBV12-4	TGTGCCAGCAGCCCCCCTTCTAGCGGGAGGTTGAACACCGGGGAGCTGTTTTTT	CASSPPSSGRLNTGELFF
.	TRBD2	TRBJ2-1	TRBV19	TGTGCCAGTAGTATGGGACTAGCGGTCCCCTCCGGGCAGTTCTTC	CASSMGLAVPSGQFF
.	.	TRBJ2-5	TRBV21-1	TGTGCCAGCAGCAGGGTTAAGGTTTTTTCGGGAGCCGAGACCCAGTACTTC	CASSRVKVFSGAETQYF
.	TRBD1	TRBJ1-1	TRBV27	TGTGCCAGCAGTGGAGACAGGGTGGGGAACACTGAAGCTTTCTTT	CASSGDRVGNTEAFF
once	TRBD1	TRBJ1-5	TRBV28	TGTGCCGAGGGACAGGCAAGCAATCAGCCCCAGCATTTT	CAEGQASNQPQHF
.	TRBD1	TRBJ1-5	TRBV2	TGTGCCAGCACCGACGGGACAGTGAGCAATCAGCCCCAGCATTTT	CASTDGTVSNQPQHF
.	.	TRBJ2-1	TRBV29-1	TGCAGCGGGGCTAGTGATTACAATGAGCAGTTCTTC	CSGASDYNEQFF
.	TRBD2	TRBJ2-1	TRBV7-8	TGTGCCAGCAGCTTAGTAAGGACAGGGTCGCTAGCGGGGGGTTACAATGAGCAGTTCTTC	CASSLVRTGSLAGGYNEQFF
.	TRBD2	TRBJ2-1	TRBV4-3	TGCGCCAGCAGCCAAGTCCCCCTAGCGGGAGGGATTGAGCAGTTCTTC	CASSQVPLAGGIEQFF
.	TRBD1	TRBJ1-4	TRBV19	TGTGCCAGTAGCCTGGGACAGGGGAATTGGGATGAAAAACTGTTTTTT	CASSLGQGNWDEKLFF
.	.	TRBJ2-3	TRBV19	TGTGCCAGTAGTATACCCGAGGGGCAGACGAATGCAGATACGCAGTATTTT	CASSIPEGQTNADTQYF
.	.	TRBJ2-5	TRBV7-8	TGTGCCAGCAGCCACCCGTCCCCATTTCGCCGGGGCACACTCCAAGAGACCCAGTACTTC	CASSHPSPFRRGTLQETQYF